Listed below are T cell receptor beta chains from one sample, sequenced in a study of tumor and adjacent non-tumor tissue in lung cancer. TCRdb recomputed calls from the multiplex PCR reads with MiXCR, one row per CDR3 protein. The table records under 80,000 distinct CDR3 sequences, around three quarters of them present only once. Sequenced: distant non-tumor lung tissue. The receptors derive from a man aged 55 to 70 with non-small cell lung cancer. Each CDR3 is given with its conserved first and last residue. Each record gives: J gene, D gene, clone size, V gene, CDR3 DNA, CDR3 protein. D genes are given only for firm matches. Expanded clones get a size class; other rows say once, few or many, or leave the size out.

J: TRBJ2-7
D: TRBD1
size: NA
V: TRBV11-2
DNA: TGTGCCAGCAGCTCTCGACAGGGAACCCACGAGCAGTACTTC
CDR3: CASSSRQGTHEQYF

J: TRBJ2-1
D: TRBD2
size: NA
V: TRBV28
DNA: TGTGCAAGCAGTTTCGCAGCGGGAGTTAATAAGCAGTTCTTC
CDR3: CASSFAAGVNKQFF

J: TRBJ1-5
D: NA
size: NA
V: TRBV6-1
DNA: TGTGCCAGGAGTGAAGCGCCTTTTGGTGTCAGCAATCAGCCCCAGCATTTT
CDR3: CARSEAPFGVSNQPQHF

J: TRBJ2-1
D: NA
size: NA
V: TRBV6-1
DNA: TGTGCCAGCAGGGGACTTCAGGAGATCCAGTTCTTC
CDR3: CASRGLQEIQFF

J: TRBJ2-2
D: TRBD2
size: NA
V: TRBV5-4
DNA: TGTGCTAGCAGCTTCTTAGCGGGGAACACCGGGGGGCTGTTTTTT
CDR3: CASSFLAGNTGGLFF

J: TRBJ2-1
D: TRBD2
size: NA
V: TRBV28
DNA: TGTGCCAGCAGTTCGGCTCCAGGGTTAGGGACCGGGATTAGCGGGATCCCTGAGCAGTTCTTC
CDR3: CASSSAPGLGTGISGIPEQFF

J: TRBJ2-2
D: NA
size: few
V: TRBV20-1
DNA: TGCAGTGCGAGAAAGTCGGGGGAGCTGTTATTT
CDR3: CSARKSGELLF

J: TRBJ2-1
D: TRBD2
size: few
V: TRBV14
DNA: TGTACCAGCACACATTCTAGCGGGAGAGCTGATGAGCAGTTCTTC
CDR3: CTSTHSSGRADEQFF

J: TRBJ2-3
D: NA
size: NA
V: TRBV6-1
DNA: TGCGCCAGCAGTGAAGCTAGCCCGGGGCACACAGATACACAGTATTTT
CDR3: CASSEASPGHTDTQYF

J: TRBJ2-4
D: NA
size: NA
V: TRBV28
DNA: TGTGCTAGCGGCGGCCGGGCTGGAGCCAAAAACATTCAGTATTTC
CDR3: CASGGRAGAKNIQYF

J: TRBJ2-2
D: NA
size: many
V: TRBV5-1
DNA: TGCGCCAGCAGCTTGGGGGGCACCGGGGAGCTGTTTTTT
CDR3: CASSLGGTGELFF

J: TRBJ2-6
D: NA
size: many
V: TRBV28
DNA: TGTGCCAGCAGTCCTAGGGATGCTGGGGCCAACGTCCTGACTTTC
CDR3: CASSPRDAGANVLTF

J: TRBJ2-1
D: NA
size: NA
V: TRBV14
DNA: TGTGCCAGCAGCCAACTCAAAAATTCTCTCAATGAGCGGTTCTTC
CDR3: CASSQLKNSLNERFF

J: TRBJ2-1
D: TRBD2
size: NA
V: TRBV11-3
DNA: TGTGCCAGCAGCTCCGTGACTAGCGACACCTACAGTGAGCAGTTCTTC
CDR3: CASSSVTSDTYSEQFF

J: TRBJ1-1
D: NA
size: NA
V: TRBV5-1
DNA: TGCGCCAGCAGCTTCCAGGATAGAGAGGGGCGCACTGAAGCTTTCTTT
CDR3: CASSFQDREGRTEAFF

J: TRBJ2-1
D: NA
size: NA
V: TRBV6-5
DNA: TGTGCCAGCAGTTGGACGAAAGTCAATGAGCAGTTCTTC
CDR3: CASSWTKVNEQFF

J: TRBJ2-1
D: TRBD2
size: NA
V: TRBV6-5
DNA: TGTGCCAGCAGCATTAAACGGGGGGAACACTACAATGAGCGGTTCTTC
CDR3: CASSIKRGEHYNERFF

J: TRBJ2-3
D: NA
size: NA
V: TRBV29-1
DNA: TGTATCGCCCGCTCGGCTCGAGGCGCAGATACGCAGTATTTT
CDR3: CIARSARGADTQYF

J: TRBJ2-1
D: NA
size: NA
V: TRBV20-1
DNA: TGCGGTGCCCTGGGGTTCAATGAGCAGTTCTTC
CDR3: CGALGFNEQFF

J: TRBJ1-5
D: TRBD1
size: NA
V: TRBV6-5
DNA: TGTGCCGGCAGTAAACAAGGGGACAGGAGGAATCATCCCCAGCATTTT
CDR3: CAGSKQGDRRNHPQHF

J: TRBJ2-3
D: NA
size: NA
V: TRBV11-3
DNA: TGTGCTAGCAGCTTGGTGGGTGTTTCTAGCACAGATACGCAGTTTTTT
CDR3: CASSLVGVSSTDTQFF

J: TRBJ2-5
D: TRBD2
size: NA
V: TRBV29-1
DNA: TGCAGCGTCCCGGGAGGGCGAGATACCCAGTACTTC
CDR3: CSVPGGRDTQYF

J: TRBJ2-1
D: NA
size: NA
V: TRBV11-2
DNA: TGTGCCAGCAGCTTTTCGGGGAGGGACAATAAGCAGTTCTTC
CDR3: CASSFSGRDNKQFF

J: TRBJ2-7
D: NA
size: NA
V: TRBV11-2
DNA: TGTGCTAGCAGCACCGCGACGGGTGGCGAGCAGTACTTC
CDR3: CASSTATGGEQYF

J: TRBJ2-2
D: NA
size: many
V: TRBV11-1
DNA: TGTGCCAGCAGCTATACTGGCACCGGGGAGCTGTTTTTT
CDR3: CASSYTGTGELFF

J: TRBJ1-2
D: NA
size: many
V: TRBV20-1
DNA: TGCAGTGCCGAGACCGACTCCAGGGAAAAATCCTATGGCTACACCTTC
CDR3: CSAETDSREKSYGYTF

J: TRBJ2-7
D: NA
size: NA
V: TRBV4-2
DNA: TGTGCCAGCAGCCAAGGACGGGTGGAATACGAGCAATACTTC
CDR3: CASSQGRVEYEQYF

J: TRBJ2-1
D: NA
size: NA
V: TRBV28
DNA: TGTGCCAGCAGTTTGTCATCGCGAGAACAGCAGTGCTTC
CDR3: CASSLSSREQQCF

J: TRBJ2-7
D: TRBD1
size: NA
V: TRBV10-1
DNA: TGCGACAGCAGTGATACAGGACAGGGCTTCTACGAGGAGTACTTC
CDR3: CDSSDTGQGFYEEYF